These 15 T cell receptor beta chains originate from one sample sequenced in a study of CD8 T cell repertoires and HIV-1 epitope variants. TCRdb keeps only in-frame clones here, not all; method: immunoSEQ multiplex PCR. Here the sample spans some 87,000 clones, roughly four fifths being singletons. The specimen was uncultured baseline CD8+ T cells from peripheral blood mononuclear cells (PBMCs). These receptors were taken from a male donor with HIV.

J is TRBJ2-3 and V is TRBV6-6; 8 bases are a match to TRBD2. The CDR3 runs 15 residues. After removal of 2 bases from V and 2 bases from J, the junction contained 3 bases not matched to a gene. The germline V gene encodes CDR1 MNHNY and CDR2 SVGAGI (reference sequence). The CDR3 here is CASSYGLASTDTQYF. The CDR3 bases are TGTGCCAGCAGTTACGGACTAGCTTCCACAGATACGCAGTATTTT.

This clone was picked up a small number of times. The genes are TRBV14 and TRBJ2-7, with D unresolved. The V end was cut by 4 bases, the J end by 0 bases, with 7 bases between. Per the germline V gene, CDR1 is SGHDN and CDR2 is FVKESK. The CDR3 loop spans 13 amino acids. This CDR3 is CASSPYLSYEQYF. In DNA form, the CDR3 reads TGTGCCAGCAGCCCCTACCTCTCCTACGAGCAGTACTTC.

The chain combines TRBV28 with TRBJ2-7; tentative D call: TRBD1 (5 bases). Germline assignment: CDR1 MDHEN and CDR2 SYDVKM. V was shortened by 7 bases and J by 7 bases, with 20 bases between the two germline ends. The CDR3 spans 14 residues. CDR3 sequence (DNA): TGTGCCAGCATCGAAACAGGAATTAGCAGTGAGCAGTACTTC. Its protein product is CASIETGISSEQYF.

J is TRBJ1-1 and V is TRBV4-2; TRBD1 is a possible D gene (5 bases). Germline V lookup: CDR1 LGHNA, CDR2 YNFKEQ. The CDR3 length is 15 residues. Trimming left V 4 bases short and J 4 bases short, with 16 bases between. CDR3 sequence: CASSRHGAGGTEAFF. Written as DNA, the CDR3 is TGTGCCAGCAGCCGACACGGGGCGGGGGGCACTGAAGCTTTCTTT.

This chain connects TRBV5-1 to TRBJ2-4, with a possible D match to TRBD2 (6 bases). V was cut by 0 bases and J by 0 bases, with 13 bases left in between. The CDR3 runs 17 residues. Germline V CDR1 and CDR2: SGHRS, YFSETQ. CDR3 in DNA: TGCGCCAGCAGCTTGGCCTTGCGGGGTGGAGCCAAAAACATTCAGTACTTC. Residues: CASSLALRGGAKNIQYF.

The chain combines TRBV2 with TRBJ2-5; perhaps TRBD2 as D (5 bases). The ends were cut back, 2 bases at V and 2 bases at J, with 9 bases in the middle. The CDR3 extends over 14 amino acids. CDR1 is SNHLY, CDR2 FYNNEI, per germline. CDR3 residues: CASSEMGSQETQYF. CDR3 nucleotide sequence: TGTGCCAGCAGTGAAATGGGGAGTCAAGAGACCCAGTACTTC. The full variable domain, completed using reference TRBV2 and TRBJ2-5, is EPEVTQTPSHQVTQMGQEVILRCVPISNHLYFYWYRQILGQKVEFLVSFYNNEISEKSEIFDDQFSVERPDGSNFTLKIRSTKLEDSAMYFCASSEMGSQETQYFGPGTRLLVL.

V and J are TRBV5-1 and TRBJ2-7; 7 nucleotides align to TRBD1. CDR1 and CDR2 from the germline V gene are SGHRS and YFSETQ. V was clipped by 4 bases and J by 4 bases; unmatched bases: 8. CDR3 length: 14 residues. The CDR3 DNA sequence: TGCGCCAGCAGCCCTCGACAGGGCGATTACGAGCAGTACTTC. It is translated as CASSPRQGDYEQYF. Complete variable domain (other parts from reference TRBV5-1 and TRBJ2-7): KAGVTQTPRYLIKTRGQQVTLSCSPISGHRSVSWYQQTPGQGLQFLFEYFSETQRNKGNFPGRFSGRQFSNSRSEMNVSTLELGDSALYLCASSPRQGDYEQYFGPGTRLTVT.

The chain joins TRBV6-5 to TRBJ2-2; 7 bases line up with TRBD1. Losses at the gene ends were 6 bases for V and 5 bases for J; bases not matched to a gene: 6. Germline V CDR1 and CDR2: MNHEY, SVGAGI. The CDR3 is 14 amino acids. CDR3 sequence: CASSSDRLTGELFF. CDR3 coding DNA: TGTGCCAGCAGCTCGGACAGGTTGACCGGGGAGCTGTTTTTT.

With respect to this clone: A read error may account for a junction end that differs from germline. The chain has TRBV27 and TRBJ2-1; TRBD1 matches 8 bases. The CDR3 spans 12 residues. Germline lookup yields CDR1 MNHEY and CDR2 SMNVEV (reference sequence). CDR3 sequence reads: CASSDRGNEQLF. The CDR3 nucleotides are TGTGCCAGCAGTGACAGGGGCAATGAGCAGCTCTTC.

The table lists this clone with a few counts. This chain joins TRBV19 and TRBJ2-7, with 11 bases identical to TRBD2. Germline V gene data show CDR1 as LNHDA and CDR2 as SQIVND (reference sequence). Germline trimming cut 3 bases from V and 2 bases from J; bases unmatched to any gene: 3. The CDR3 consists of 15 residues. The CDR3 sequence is CASSMGLAATYEQYF. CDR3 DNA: TGTGCCAGTAGTATGGGACTAGCGGCTACCTACGAGCAGTACTTC.

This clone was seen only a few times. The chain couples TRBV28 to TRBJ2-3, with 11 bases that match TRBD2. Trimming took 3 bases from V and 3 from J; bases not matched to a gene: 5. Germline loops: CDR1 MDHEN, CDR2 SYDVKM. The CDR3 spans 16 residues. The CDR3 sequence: CASSFIGLAGTDTQYF. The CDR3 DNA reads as TGTGCCAGCAGTTTTATAGGACTAGCGGGTACAGATACGCAGTATTTT.

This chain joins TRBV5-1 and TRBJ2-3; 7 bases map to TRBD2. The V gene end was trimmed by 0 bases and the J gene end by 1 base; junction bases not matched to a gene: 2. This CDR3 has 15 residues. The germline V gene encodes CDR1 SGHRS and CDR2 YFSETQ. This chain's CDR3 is CASSLGLAGTDTQYF. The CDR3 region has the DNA TGCGCCAGCAGCTTGGGGCTAGCGGGCACAGATACGCAGTATTTT.

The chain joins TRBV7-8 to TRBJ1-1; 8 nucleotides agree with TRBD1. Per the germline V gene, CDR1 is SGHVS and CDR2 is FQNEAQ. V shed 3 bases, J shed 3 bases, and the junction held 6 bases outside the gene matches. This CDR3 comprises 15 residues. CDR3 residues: CASSLTGARYTEAFF. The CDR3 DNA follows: TGTGCCAGCAGCTTGACAGGGGCCAGGTACACTGAAGCTTTCTTT.

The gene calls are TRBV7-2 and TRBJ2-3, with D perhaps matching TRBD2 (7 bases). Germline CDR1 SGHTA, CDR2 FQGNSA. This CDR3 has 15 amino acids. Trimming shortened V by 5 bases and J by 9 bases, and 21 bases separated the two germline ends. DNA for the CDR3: TGTGCCAGCAGCGAGCAGGGGCGGGAGAGTTGGACGCAGTATTTT. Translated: CASSEQGRESWTQYF.

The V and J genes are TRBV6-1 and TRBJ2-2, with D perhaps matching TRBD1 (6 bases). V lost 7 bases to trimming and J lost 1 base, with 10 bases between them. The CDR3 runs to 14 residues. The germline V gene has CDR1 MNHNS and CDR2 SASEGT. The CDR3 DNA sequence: TGTGCCAGCACCAGGGGACAGAACACCGGGGAGCTGTTTTTT. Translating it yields CASTRGQNTGELFF.